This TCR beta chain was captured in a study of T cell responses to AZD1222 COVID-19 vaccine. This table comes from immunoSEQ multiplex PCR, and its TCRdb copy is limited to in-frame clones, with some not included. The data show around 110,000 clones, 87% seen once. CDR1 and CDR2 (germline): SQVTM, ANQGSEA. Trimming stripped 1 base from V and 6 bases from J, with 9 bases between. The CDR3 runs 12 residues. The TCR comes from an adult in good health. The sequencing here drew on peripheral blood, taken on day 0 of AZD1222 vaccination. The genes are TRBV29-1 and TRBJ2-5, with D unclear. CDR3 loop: CSVEGRLQTQYF. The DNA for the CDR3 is TGCAGCGTTGAAGGGCGTCTCCAGACCCAGTACTTC.